These 30 T cell receptor beta chains share one sample of origin, sequenced in a study of CD8 T cells in Susac syndrome (dated by TCRdb to between 2019 and 2020). Library method: the immunoSEQ multiplex PCR assay. RNA was extracted using the RNeasy kit, and roughly 0.5 to 1 ug of the RNA was reverse transcribed with random hexamers. Using fastp at Q25 and MiXCR, TCRdb reprocessed the public reads and kept productive beta chains. Rows matching on CDR3 protein sequence are summarized as one entry with the most common DNA and genes. The sample records tens of thousands of distinct CDR3 sequences, 93% of which are singletons. The top ten hold around 0.15% of the sample. The sequencing input was CD4+ T cells from PBMCs. The receptors were sampled from a human donor with Susac syndrome.

The chain links TRBV20-1 to TRBJ2-7, with TRBD1 identical over 7 bases. This CDR3 has 13 residues. CDR1 DFQATT and CDR2 SNEGSKA come from the germline V gene (reference sequence). Losses at the gene ends were 6 bases for V and 3 bases for J; bases not matched to a gene: 8. The CDR3 loop is CSAPGTVNYEQYF. In DNA form, the CDR3 reads TGCAGTGCGCCCGGGACAGTGAACTACGAGCAGTACTTC.

V is TRBV28 and J is TRBJ1-1, with TRBD1 identical over 9 bases. CDR1 MDHEN and CDR2 SYDVKM come from the germline V gene. This CDR3 has 18 residues. The junction had 13 bases not matched to a gene; V was cut back by 0 bases and J by 5 bases. The CDR3 loop is CASSLWDTQGAQGTEAFF. The CDR3 DNA is TGTGCCAGCAGTTTATGGGACACACAGGGGGCGCAGGGTACTGAAGCTTTCTTT.

The CDR3 DNA sequence: TGTGCCAGCAGCTCGCTAAGACAGGGTGGGCAGGAGACCCAGTACTTC. It specifies CASSSLRQGGQETQYF. The rearrangement joins TRBV7-9 to TRBJ2-5; 7 nucleotides line up with TRBD1. V lost 4 bases to trimming and J lost 5 bases; unmatched junction nucleotides: 13. CDR1 and CDR2 (germline): SEHNR, FQNEAQ (reference sequence). This CDR3 region has 16 residues.

This rearrangement joins TRBV6-6 to TRBJ2-1, with D tentatively TRBD2 (5 bases). Germline lookup yields CDR1 MNHNY and CDR2 SVGAGI (reference sequence). Trimming removed 5 bases from V and 3 bases from J, with 8 bases in between. CDR3 length equals 13 residues. This CDR3 reads CASSRTSYNEQFF. The DNA of the CDR3 is TGTGCCAGCAGTCGAACTAGCTACAATGAGCAGTTCTTC.

CDR3 coding DNA: TGTGCCAGCAGCCCGGGACAGCTTCTCAATCAGCCCCAGCATTTT. Encoded protein: CASSPGQLLNQPQHF. The rearrangement uses TRBV7-2 and TRBJ1-5; 7 bases agree with TRBD1. The junction had 7 bases not matched to a gene; V was cut back by 5 bases and J by 3 bases. The CDR3 is made up of 15 amino acids. The germline gives CDR1 SGHTA, CDR2 FQGNSA. Combining the CDR3 with reference TRBV7-2 and TRBJ1-5 gives the whole variable domain GAGVSQSPSNKVTEKGKDVELRCDPISGHTALYWYRQSLGQGLEFLIYFQGNSAPDKSGLPSDRFSAERTGGSVSTLTIQRTQQEDSAVYLCASSPGQLLNQPQHFGDGTRLSIL.

The rearrangement joins TRBV5-1 to TRBJ1-2; possible D gene TRBD1, 5 bases. This CDR3 is 14 amino acids long. V lost 3 bases and J 5 bases, leaving 14 bases between the germline ends. Germline values: CDR1 SGHRS, CDR2 YFSETQ. CDR3 DNA: TGCGCCAGCAGCTCGAGGAGGGGATTATATGGCTACACCTTC. Its protein product is CASSSRRGLYGYTF.

The rearrangement joins TRBV11-1 to TRBJ2-1, with D hard to call. This CDR3 has 14 residues. CDR1 is SGHAT and CDR2 is FQDESV in the germline V gene (reference sequence). V lost 5 bases to trimming and J lost 9 bases, with 17 bases between them. The CDR3 sequence: CASSPDTDLSEQFF. In nucleotides, the CDR3 is TGTGCCAGCAGCCCTGATACGGATTTGAGTGAGCAGTTCTTC.

This chain connects TRBV10-3 to TRBJ2-1, with 9 bases fitting TRBD1. This CDR3 has 15 amino acids. With V trimmed by 10 bases and J by 0 bases, 7 bases remained unmatched. The V gene's germline CDR1 is ENHRY and CDR2 SYGVKD. The CDR3 loop reads CATMDRGTSYNEQFF. As DNA, the CDR3 is TGTGCCACGATGGACAGGGGTACCTCCTACAATGAGCAGTTCTTC.

This clonotype was counted between two and nine times. This chain joins TRBV7-2 and TRBJ2-7; 7 bases agree with TRBD2. The CDR3 totals 11 residues. Germline V gene lookup returns CDR1 SGHTA and CDR2 FQGNSA. J was trimmed by 6 bases and V by 5 bases; bases with no gene match: 1. The CDR3 spells CASSRTSEQYF. CDR3 in DNA: TGTGCCAGCAGCCGGACTAGCGAGCAGTACTTC.

The chain couples TRBV12-3 or TRBV12-4 to TRBJ1-2; D might be TRBD1 (6 bases). The V end was cut by 1 base, the J end by 8 bases, with 8 bases between. There are 12 residues in the CDR3. CDR3 sequence: CASSLVGGGYTF. The CDR3 DNA reads TGTGCCAGCAGTTTAGTGGGGGGCGGCTACACCTTC.

CDR3: CASSSVGVRGSGELFF. CDR3 sequence (DNA): TGCGCCAGCAGCTCGGTTGGTGTCAGGGGTTCCGGGGAGCTGTTTTTT. The chain has TRBV5-1 and TRBJ2-2, with D possibly being TRBD1 (6 bases). Germline values: CDR1 SGHRS, CDR2 YFSETQ. Between the trimmed V and J ends, which lost 3 bases and 6 bases, there was a span of 18 bases. The CDR3 is 16 amino acids.

The CDR3 bases are TGCGCCAGCAGCCAAGATAAGGGGACAGGGCCTGCTAGGATCAATGGCTACACCTTC. Amino acid sequence: CASSQDKGTGPARINGYTF. The V call is TRBV4-1, the J call TRBJ1-2, with 9 bases fitting TRBD1. The V and J ends lost 0 bases and 6 bases, in that order; junction bases with no gene match: 17. The CDR3 loop spans 19 amino acids. Germline lookup yields CDR1 MGHRA and CDR2 YSYEKL.

This chain connects TRBV29-1 to TRBJ2-2, with D unresolved. The V end lost 8 bases, the J end lost 6 bases, and 19 bases lay between the germline ends. CDR1 and CDR2 from the germline V gene are SQVTM and ANQGSEA. The CDR3 spans 14 residues. CDR3 sequence (DNA): TGCAGCTATAAACAGAGGACCGACCCCGGGGAGCTGTTTTTT. Its translation is CSYKQRTDPGELFF.

The J gene is TRBJ2-1, the V gene TRBV20-1; D is perhaps TRBD1 or TRBD2 (6 bases each). V was shortened by 3 bases and J by 10 bases, with 10 bases between the two germline ends. The CDR3 length is 11 residues. Germline CDR1 reads DFQATT; CDR2 reads SNEGSKA (reference sequence). The CDR3: CSAREGEEQFF. CDR3 sequence (DNA): TGCAGTGCTAGGGAGGGGGAGGAGCAGTTCTTC.

The rearrangement joins TRBV10-3 to TRBJ2-7; D uncertain. Germline CDR1 reads ENHRY; CDR2 reads SYGVKD. Trimming took 2 bases from V and 6 from J, leaving 11 bases between them. The CDR3 extends over 13 amino acids. CDR3 protein: CAISEAIQAEQYF. DNA for the CDR3: TGTGCCATCAGTGAGGCTATTCAGGCCGAGCAGTACTTC.

The chain's CDR3 is CASSSGTGIQETQYF. The CDR3 DNA is TGTGCCAGTAGTTCAGGGACAGGCATCCAAGAGACCCAGTACTTC. The rearrangement joins TRBV19 to TRBJ2-5; 8 bases line up with TRBD1. CDR1 is LNHDA, CDR2 SQIVND, per germline (reference sequence). Trimming cost V 5 bases and J 1 base; bases outside gene matches: 6. This CDR3 is built from 15 residues.

The rearrangement uses TRBV30 and TRBJ1-1, with D perhaps TRBD1 (5 bases). This CDR3 is built from 13 residues. Germline CDR1 reads GTSNPN; CDR2 reads SVGIG (reference sequence). V shed 2 bases and J shed 6 bases, with 13 bases lying between them. The CDR3 region is CAWSRMGQAEAFF. The CDR3, as DNA: TGTGCCTGGAGTAGGATGGGGCAGGCTGAAGCTTTCTTT.

The V and J genes are TRBV29-1 and TRBJ2-1; TRBD1 matches 7 bases. V shed 1 base, J shed 7 bases, and the junction held 7 bases outside the gene matches. The CDR3 runs 14 residues. Germline lookup yields CDR1 SQVTM and CDR2 ANQGSEA. CDR3 sequence (DNA): TGCAGCGTTGAAGTGGTCAGGGGGTGGAATGAGCAGTTCTTC. It specifies CSVEVVRGWNEQFF.

The rearrangement uses TRBV7-2 and TRBJ2-6; 7 bases agree with TRBD1. CDR3 length: 15 residues. CDR1 and CDR2 (germline): SGHTA, FQGNSA. Trimming took 4 bases from V and 2 from J; bases not matched to a gene: 2. DNA for the CDR3: TGTGCCAGCAGCTCCACAGGGGCTGGGGCCAACGTCCTGACTTTC. Translating it yields CASSSTGAGANVLTF. Filled out from reference TRBV7-2 and TRBJ2-6, the complete variable domain reads GAGVSQSPSNKVTEKGKDVELRCDPISGHTALYWYRQSLGQGLEFLIYFQGNSAPDKSGLPSDRFSAERTGGSVSTLTIQRTQQEDSAVYLCASSSTGAGANVLTFGAGSRLTVL.

The chain links TRBV3-1 to TRBJ2-7; no definite D call. The CDR3 covers 11 residues. V was cut by 3 bases and J by 7 bases, with 7 bases left in between. CDR1 LGHDT and CDR2 YNNKEL come from the germline V gene (reference sequence). The CDR3 DNA is TGTGCCAGCAGCCAGGAACGGGAGCAGTACTTC. Its translation: CASSQEREQYF.

This chain uses TRBV3-1 with TRBJ2-5; 13 bases agree with TRBD2. CDR1 is LGHDT and CDR2 is YNNKEL in the germline V gene (reference sequence). With 5 bases clipped from V and 1 base from J, the junction kept 7 bases outside the gene matches. The CDR3 consists of 17 residues. The CDR3 sequence: CASSSETSGGFQETQYF. CDR3 nucleotides: TGTGCCAGCAGCTCGGAGACTAGCGGGGGGTTCCAAGAGACCCAGTACTTC.

The chain uses TRBV14 and TRBJ1-3, with D hard to call. The CDR3 sequence is 13 residues long. Germline values: CDR1 SGHDN, CDR2 FVKESK. V was shortened by 6 bases and J by 0 bases, with 6 bases between the two germline ends. CDR3 residues: CASRTSSGNTIYF. CDR3 in DNA: TGTGCCAGCAGAACTAGCTCTGGAAACACCATATATTTT.

This rearrangement joins TRBV4-3 to TRBJ2-3; 7 bases fit TRBD2. The CDR3 runs to 16 residues. CDR1 and CDR2 (germline): LGHNA, YSLEER. The V and J ends lost 1 base and 2 bases, in that order; junction bases with no gene match: 6. The CDR3 nucleotides are TGCGCCAGCAGCCAAGCGTACGGGGGGTCCACAGATACGCAGTATTTT. Its translation is CASSQAYGGSTDTQYF.

The chain has TRBV29-1 and TRBJ1-2, with TRBD1 identical over 10 bases. V gave up 6 bases and J gave up 4 bases; unmatched junction bases: 5. Germline lookup yields CDR1 SQVTM and CDR2 ANQGSEA. This CDR3 is built from 13 residues. CDR3 region: CSVTGQGGYGYTF. Here the CDR3 DNA reads TGCAGCGTGACTGGACAGGGGGGCTATGGCTACACCTTC.

The V call is TRBV28, the J call TRBJ1-4, with 8 bases fitting TRBD1. The CDR3 has 14 amino acids. After removal of 6 bases from V and 3 bases from J, the junction contained 3 bases not matched to a gene. In germline, CDR1 is MDHEN, CDR2 SYDVKM. The CDR3 coding sequence is TGTGCCAGCAGCTCGACAGGGGCTAATGAAAAACTGTTTTTT. Translating it yields CASSSTGANEKLFF.

The genes are TRBV6-2 or TRBV6-3 and TRBJ2-1; 7 bases line up with TRBD2. Per the germline V gene, CDR1 is MNHEY and CDR2 is SVGEGT. The CDR3 runs to 14 residues. The V and J ends lost 7 bases and 1 base, in that order; junction bases with no gene match: 4. The DNA of the CDR3 is TGTGCCAGCACCTTGGGAGGGTCCTACAATGAGCAGTTCTTC. As protein: CASTLGGSYNEQFF.

The V call is TRBV7-3, the J call TRBJ2-1, with a weak D call TRBD2 (5 bases). Germline V lookup: CDR1 SGHTA, CDR2 FQGTGA. The ends were cut back, 4 bases at V and 5 bases at J, with 9 bases in the middle. CDR3 length: 13 amino acids. CDR3 in amino acids: CASSYSSNNEQFF. DNA for the CDR3: TGTGCCAGCAGCTACTCTAGCAACAATGAGCAGTTCTTC.

The sample holds one count of this clonotype. This chain uses TRBV3-1 with TRBJ2-5; D call uncertain. CDR1 is LGHDT and CDR2 is YNNKEL in the germline V gene (reference sequence). The CDR3 sequence is 13 residues long. V was pared by 0 bases and J by 5 bases, with 7 bases between. The CDR3 coding sequence is TGTGCCAGCAGCCAAGATCTTTGGGAGACCCAGTACTTC. It codes for CASSQDLWETQYF.

This rearrangement joins TRBV28 to TRBJ2-7; no definite D call. The length of the CDR3 is 14 residues. The germline gives CDR1 MDHEN, CDR2 SYDVKM. The V gene lost 3 bases and the J gene lost 3 bases, with 12 bases spanning the gap. CDR3 nucleotide sequence: TGTGCCAGCAGTTTTGTGCCAGGAGACTACGAGCAGTACTTC. Amino acids: CASSFVPGDYEQYF.

J is TRBJ2-5 and V is TRBV7-9; TRBD1 is a possible D gene (7 bases). V lost 4 bases to trimming and J lost 4 bases, with 13 bases between them. Germline CDR1 and CDR2: SEHNR and FQNEAQ (reference sequence). The CDR3 extends over 14 amino acids. The CDR3 region is CASSSQGRRETQYF. The CDR3 bases are TGTGCCAGCAGCTCACAGGGGAGGCGAGAGACCCAGTACTTC.